These 29 T cell receptor beta chains originate from one sample sequenced in a study of CXCR3-negative and CXCR3-positive naive CD8 T cells. UMI-labeled TRB cDNA libraries were prepared by 5' RACE. TCRdb re-called the 5' RACE reads; one entry per CDR3 protein, DNA not given. The repertoire table contains tens of thousands of distinct CDR3 sequences. Material for sequencing was memory CD8+ T cells from blood. Every receptor here comes from a human donor in good health. Some clones in this sample may be carry-over from other donors' samples.

This clonotype counts as medium-sized by frequency. This sequence joins TRBV6-5 and TRBJ2-7; TCRdb indicates TRBD1, and absent DNA this call remains unverified. This CDR3 is built from 15 residues. Germline-derived CDR1 and CDR2 are MNHEY and SVGAGI. CDR3: CASSAGTQPSYEQYF.

This chain links TRBV21-1 with TRBJ1-4; TCRdb names TRBD1, which stays unverified in the absence of DNA. TRBV21-1 is a pseudogene. The CDR3 contains 14 residues. CDR3 amino acids: CASIPGGRDEKLFF.

The rearrangement uses TRBV7-8 and TRBJ2-3; lacking DNA, the TRBD2 call made by TCRdb goes unchecked. CDR3 length equals 18 residues. Germline V gene data show CDR1 as SGHVS and CDR2 as FQNEAQ. The CDR3 sequence is CASSPRLVPLGEGDTQYF.

The chain employs TRBV7-6 and TRBJ2-3; the TCRdb call, TRBD2, lacks DNA for checking. CDR3 length: 15 residues. CDR1 and CDR2 (germline): SGHVS, FNYEAQ. The CDR3 loop is CASSSRAGGPYTQYF.

V is TRBV10-3 and J is TRBJ1-2; checking the TCRdb D call of TRBD1 is not possible without DNA. The CDR3 length is 17 residues. Germline V gene data show CDR1 as ENHRY and CDR2 as SYGVKD. The CDR3 sequence is CAIIEGETGVFNYGYTF.

The J gene is TRBJ2-7, the V gene TRBV29-1; with no DNA, the TCRdb D assignment of TRBD1 cannot be verified. The CDR3 loop spans 16 amino acids. Germline-derived CDR1 and CDR2 are SQVTM and ANQGSEA. The CDR3 spells CSVVIRTGTEGGEQYF.

V gene TRBV10-3 combines with J gene TRBJ2-2; TCRdb designates TRBD1, a call that cannot be tested without DNA. This CDR3 contains 15 residues. CDR1 and CDR2 (germline): ENHRY, SYGVKD. The CDR3 sequence: CAISDGQGHTGELFF.

This chain connects TRBV29-1 to TRBJ2-3; TCRdb calls TRBD2, which cannot be checked without DNA. Germline V gene lookup returns CDR1 SQVTM and CDR2 ANQGSEA. The length of the CDR3 is 17 residues. This CDR3 reads CSPERTGLAGAPDTQYF.

This rearrangement joins TRBV12-3 or TRBV12-4 to TRBJ2-1; TCRdb outputs TRBD2, but without DNA this stays unchecked. The CDR3 contains 20 residues. The CDR3 spells CASSPETSGRVGGLHREQFF.

The chain has TRBV12-3 or TRBV12-4 and TRBJ2-7; TCRdb reports TRBD1, a call that lacks DNA to check it against. This CDR3 is built from 15 residues. The CDR3 here is CASRVTGQGGNEQYF.

This chain joins TRBV25-1 and TRBJ1-1. The CDR3 totals 14 residues. Germline-derived CDR1 and CDR2 are MGHDK and SYGVNS. CDR3 sequence: CASSELKVGTEAFF.

J is TRBJ1-5 and V is TRBV5-6; TCRdb selects TRBD1, and the lack of DNA leaves this call unchecked. Germline-derived CDR1 and CDR2 are SGHDT and YYEEEE. The CDR3 has 16 residues. Here the CDR3 reads CASSVQQGLPGQPQHF. Full variable domain (remainder filled in from reference TRBV5-6 and TRBJ1-5): DAGVTQSPTHLIKTRGQQVTLRCSPKSGHDTVSWYQQALGQGPQFIFQYYEEEERQRGNFPDRFSGHQFPNYSSELNVNALLLGDSALYLCASSVQQGLPGQPQHFGDGTRLSIL.

Here the CDR3 reads CSARAENRGTASYEQYF. The gene calls are TRBV20-1 and TRBJ2-7; the TCRdb call, TRBD1, lacks DNA for checking. From germline, CDR1 is DFQATT and CDR2 SNEGSKA (reference sequence). The CDR3 has 17 amino acids.

This chain's CDR3 is CASSEKGDWRGGYTF. The chain uses TRBV6-1 and TRBJ1-2. The germline gives CDR1 MNHNS, CDR2 SASEGT. The CDR3 is 15 amino acids.

This chain connects TRBV27 to TRBJ1-1; TCRdb's D call of TRBD1 is untestable without DNA. The CDR3 runs to 14 residues. Looked up from germline, CDR1 is MNHEY and CDR2 is SMNVEV (reference sequence). The CDR3 protein is CASSSPGLGTEAFF.

The chain couples TRBV7-2 to TRBJ2-3; there is no DNA to check the TCRdb D call of TRBD2. CDR1 and CDR2 from the germline V gene are SGHTA and FQGNSA. The CDR3 runs to 18 residues. The CDR3 region is CASSLVQSRGGREDTQYF. Full variable domain (outside the CDR3, taken from reference TRBV7-2 and TRBJ2-3): GAGVSQSPSNKVTEKGKDVELRCDPISGHTALYWYRQSLGQGLEFLIYFQGNSAPDKSGLPSDRFSAERTGGSVSTLTIQRTQQEDSAVYLCASSLVQSRGGREDTQYFGPGTRLTVL.

The chain is built from TRBV11-2 and TRBJ2-7. From germline, CDR1 is SGHAT and CDR2 FQNNGV. This CDR3 region has 14 residues. This CDR3 is CASSQDHSPYEQYF.

CDR3 protein: CSVVSDTSGGGEQFF. The chain is built from TRBV29-1 and TRBJ2-1; the D call of TRBD2 rests on TCRdb alone, since no DNA is present to check it. CDR1 SQVTM and CDR2 ANQGSEA come from the germline V gene. This CDR3 has 15 residues.

The V and J genes are TRBV5-1 and TRBJ2-2; the TCRdb call, TRBD1, lacks DNA for checking. In germline, CDR1 is SGHRS, CDR2 YFSETQ. The CDR3 covers 17 residues. CDR3 sequence: CASSLGPTDAGTGELFF.

The CDR3 sequence: CSVRDSYEQYF. The rearrangement joins TRBV29-1 to TRBJ2-7; the TCRdb D gene call, TRBD1, has no DNA to confirm it. Germline CDR1 is SQVTM and CDR2 is ANQGSEA. The CDR3 is made up of 11 amino acids.

This chain links TRBV29-1 with TRBJ2-7; checking the TCRdb D call of TRBD1 is not possible without DNA. The CDR3 runs 14 residues. Germline V CDR1 and CDR2: SQVTM, ANQGSEA. CDR3 in amino acids: CSVEGVGRENEQYF.

The chain is built from TRBV21-1 and TRBJ2-5; TCRdb returns TRBD1, unconfirmable since there is no DNA. TRBV21-1 counts as a pseudogene. CDR3 length equals 18 residues. Here the CDR3 reads CASSGQRSKRRQQETQYF.

The chain has TRBV29-1 and TRBJ2-1; TCRdb outputs TRBD1, but without DNA this stays unchecked. Germline V gene data show CDR1 as SQVTM and CDR2 as ANQGSEA. The CDR3 length is 16 residues. CDR3 in amino acids: CSVEETGRESYNEQFF.

J is TRBJ2-1 and V is TRBV7-8; TCRdb indicates TRBD1, and absent DNA this call remains unverified. The CDR3 has 14 amino acids. Looked up from germline, CDR1 is SGHVS and CDR2 is FQNEAQ. The CDR3 sequence: CASSLGGAGNEQFF.

The chain combines TRBV11-2 with TRBJ2-7; absent DNA, TCRdb's TRBD2 call cannot be checked. Germline CDR1 reads SGHAT; CDR2 reads FQNNGV. The CDR3 sequence is 16 residues long. The CDR3 loop reads CASSPGSQGVLYEQYF.

The V gene is TRBV7-9, the J gene TRBJ2-5; TCRdb proposes TRBD1, but this gene call is untestable without DNA. Germline V gene sequence: CDR1 SEHNR, CDR2 FQNEAQ (reference sequence). The CDR3 totals 15 residues. The chain's CDR3 is CASSSYWTAQETQYF. Together with reference TRBV7-9 and TRBJ2-5, the CDR3 gives the full variable domain: DTGVSQNPRHKITKRGQNVTFRCDPISEHNRLYWYRQTLGQGPEFLTYFQNEAQLEKSRLLSDRFSAERPKGSFSTLEIQRTEQGDSAMYLCASSSYWTAQETQYFGPGTRLLVL.

The chain combines TRBV4-2 with TRBJ2-1; lacking DNA, the TRBD2 call made by TCRdb goes unchecked. From germline, CDR1 is LGHNA and CDR2 YNFKEQ. The CDR3 contains 17 residues. The CDR3 sequence is CASSQDWNSGGLNEQFF.

This chain links TRBV7-2 with TRBJ2-1; TCRdb indicates TRBD1, and absent DNA this call remains unverified. The CDR3 length is 16 residues. Germline V gene data show CDR1 as SGHTA and CDR2 as FQGNSA. The chain's CDR3 is CASSTRDSPSYNEQFF.

The V gene is TRBV29-1, the J gene TRBJ2-3. Looked up from germline, CDR1 is SQVTM and CDR2 is ANQGSEA. The CDR3 has 13 amino acids. CDR3 protein: CSVSGIVADTQYF.